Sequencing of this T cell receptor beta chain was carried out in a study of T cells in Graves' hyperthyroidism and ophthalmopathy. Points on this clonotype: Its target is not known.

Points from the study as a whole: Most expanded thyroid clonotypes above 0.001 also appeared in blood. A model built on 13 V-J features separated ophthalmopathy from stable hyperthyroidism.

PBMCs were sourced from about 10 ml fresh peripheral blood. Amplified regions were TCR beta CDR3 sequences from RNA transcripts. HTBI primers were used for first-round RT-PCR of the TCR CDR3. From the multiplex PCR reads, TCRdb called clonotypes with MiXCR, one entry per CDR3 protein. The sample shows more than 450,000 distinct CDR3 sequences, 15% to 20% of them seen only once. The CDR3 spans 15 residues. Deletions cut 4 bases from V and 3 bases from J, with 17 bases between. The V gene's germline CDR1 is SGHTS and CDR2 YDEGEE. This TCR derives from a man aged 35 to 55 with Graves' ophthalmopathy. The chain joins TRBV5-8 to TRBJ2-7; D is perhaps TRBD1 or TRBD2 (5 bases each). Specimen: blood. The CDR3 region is CASSLDITGRYEQYF. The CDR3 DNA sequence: TGTGCCAGCAGCCTTGACATCACGGGGCGCTACGAGCAGTACTTC.